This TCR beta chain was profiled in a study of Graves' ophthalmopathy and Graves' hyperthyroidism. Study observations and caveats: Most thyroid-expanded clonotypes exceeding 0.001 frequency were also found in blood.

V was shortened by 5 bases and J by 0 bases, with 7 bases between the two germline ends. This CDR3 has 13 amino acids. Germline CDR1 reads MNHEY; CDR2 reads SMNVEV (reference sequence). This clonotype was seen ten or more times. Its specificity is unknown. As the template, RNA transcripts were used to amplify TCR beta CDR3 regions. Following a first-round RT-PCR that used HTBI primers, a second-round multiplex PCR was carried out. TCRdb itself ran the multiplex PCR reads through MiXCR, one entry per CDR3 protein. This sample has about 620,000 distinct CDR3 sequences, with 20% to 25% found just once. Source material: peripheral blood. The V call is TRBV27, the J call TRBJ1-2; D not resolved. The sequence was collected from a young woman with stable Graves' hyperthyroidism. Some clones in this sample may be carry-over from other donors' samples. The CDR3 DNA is TGTGCCAGCAGTCCGGCTGCTAACTATGGCTACACCTTC. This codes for CASSPAANYGYTF.